The 18 T cell receptor beta chains listed next were all sequenced from one sample in a study of monozygotic twins with inflammatory bowel disease. No DNA is given; TCRdb re-called the 5' RACE reads and lists each CDR3 protein once. The sample has 300,000 to 400,000 distinct CDR3 sequences; the top ten hold about 2.5%. The specimen was blood. These receptors originate from a human donor with ulcerative colitis or Crohn's disease, or a healthy co-twin of an affected twin (not recorded which).

The chain is built from TRBV7-3 and TRBJ2-5; absent DNA, TCRdb's TRBD1 call cannot be checked. Germline V gives CDR1 SGHTA, CDR2 FQGTGA. This CDR3 is built from 15 residues. This chain's CDR3 is CASSFRGGQQETQYF.

The chain couples TRBV7-2 to TRBJ1-2; the TCRdb call, TRBD1, lacks DNA for checking. The CDR3 has 17 residues. Germline-derived CDR1 and CDR2 are SGHTA and FQGNSA. The CDR3 sequence: CASSLVGTGGLFGGYTF. The complete variable domain, with remaining parts taken from reference TRBV7-2 and TRBJ1-2, reads GAGVSQSPSNKVTEKGKDVELRCDPISGHTALYWYRQSLGQGLEFLIYFQGNSAPDKSGLPSDRFSAERTGGSVSTLTIQRTQQEDSAVYLCASSLVGTGGLFGGYTFGSGTRLTVV.

The V call is TRBV30, the J call TRBJ2-3; as DNA is missing, the TRBD1 call by TCRdb cannot be tested. CDR1 and CDR2 from the germline V gene are GTSNPN and SVGIG (reference sequence). The CDR3 runs 15 residues. The chain's CDR3 is CAWRNYRGHTDTQYF.

This rearrangement joins TRBV24-1 to TRBJ1-6. Germline CDR1 is KGHDR and CDR2 is SFDVKD. The CDR3 consists of 16 residues. The CDR3 protein is CATSDFEESYNSPLHF.

The chain has TRBV18 and TRBJ2-7. The CDR3 runs 14 residues. Germline V gene lookup returns CDR1 KGHSH and CDR2 LQKENI. CDR3 loop: CASSPTGISYEQYF.

The rearrangement links TRBV5-4 to TRBJ1-3; TCRdb selects TRBD1, and the lack of DNA leaves this call unchecked. This CDR3 region has 16 residues. Germline lookup yields CDR1 SGHNT and CDR2 YYREEE (reference sequence). The CDR3 reads CASSLAPGQGENTIYF.

This chain connects TRBV5-1 to TRBJ2-3; TCRdb lists TRBD1, though no DNA is available to test this call. Germline assignment: CDR1 SGHRS and CDR2 YFSETQ. There are 16 residues in the CDR3. This chain's CDR3 is CASRQTGVNLGGTQYF.

V gene TRBV7-9 combines with J gene TRBJ2-7; TCRdb lists TRBD1, though no DNA is available to test this call. Germline values: CDR1 SEHNR, CDR2 FQNEAQ (reference sequence). The CDR3 totals 14 residues. The CDR3 spells CASSSGQGAREQYF.

The V and J genes are TRBV7-9 and TRBJ2-5. The CDR3 contains 13 residues. The V gene's germline CDR1 is SEHNR and CDR2 FQNEAQ (reference sequence). This CDR3 reads CASSLRSQETQYF. The variable domain in full, with the rest retrieved from reference TRBV7-9 and TRBJ2-5, is DTGVSQNPRHKITKRGQNVTFRCDPISEHNRLYWYRQTLGQGPEFLTYFQNEAQLEKSRLLSDRFSAERPKGSFSTLEIQRTEQGDSAMYLCASSLRSQETQYFGPGTRLLVL.

The chain carries TRBV24-1 and TRBJ1-1; without DNA, the TCRdb call of TRBD1 cannot be checked. CDR3 length equals 13 residues. Germline V lookup: CDR1 KGHDR, CDR2 SFDVKD. The CDR3 region is CATSDPDRFEAFF.

V gene TRBV12-3 or TRBV12-4 combines with J gene TRBJ2-1; the D gene TCRdb calls, TRBD2, cannot be checked with no DNA. The CDR3 extends over 16 amino acids. This CDR3 reads CASSFPSGGAYNEQFF.

The chain links TRBV6-5 to TRBJ2-3. Germline CDR1 is MNHEY and CDR2 is SVGAGI. This CDR3 is built from 15 residues. CDR3 in amino acids: CASSYFSRNTDTQYF.

The gene calls are TRBV18 and TRBJ2-7; lacking DNA, the TRBD1 call made by TCRdb goes unchecked. This CDR3 is 15 amino acids long. Looked up from germline, CDR1 is KGHSH and CDR2 is LQKENI. CDR3 loop: CASSPLSGQRYEQYF.

V and J are TRBV5-1 and TRBJ2-7; the TRBD1 assignment by TCRdb is unverifiable without DNA. The CDR3 has 16 amino acids. Germline lookup yields CDR1 SGHRS and CDR2 YFSETQ. This CDR3 is CASSLSGQGVSREQYF.

The chain combines TRBV5-5 with TRBJ2-2. Germline V CDR1 and CDR2: SGHKS, YYEKEE (reference sequence). The CDR3 is 16 residues long. The CDR3 sequence: CASSLAGGLNTGELFF.

V is TRBV6-1 and J is TRBJ2-1; TCRdb indicates TRBD1, and absent DNA this call remains unverified. The germline V gene encodes CDR1 MNHNS and CDR2 SASEGT. This CDR3 comprises 16 residues. CDR3 amino acids: CASSPIGTGVYNEQFF.

The rearrangement links TRBV18 to TRBJ2-3; the TRBD2 assignment by TCRdb is unverifiable without DNA. Looked up from germline, CDR1 is KGHSH and CDR2 is LQKENI. The CDR3 loop spans 15 amino acids. The CDR3 is CASSPRLAVTDTQYF.

The CDR3: CASSYEYQGWPQHF. The rearrangement links TRBV6-6 to TRBJ1-5; no DNA is available, so the TRBD1 call from TCRdb remains unchecked. The germline V gene encodes CDR1 MNHNY and CDR2 SVGAGI (reference sequence). This CDR3 contains 14 residues.